This T cell receptor beta chain stems from a study of T cells in Graves' hyperthyroidism and ophthalmopathy (dated by TCRdb to 2018 to 2020). Broadly, across the study: Peripheral blood was collected at initial diagnosis, before any treatment. To identify TCR V-J signatures that set the groups apart, the researchers used a discovery cohort of 100 patients, made up of around 40 with Graves' ophthalmopathy and about 60 with stable Graves' hyperthyroidism. An independent validation cohort of about 19 hyperthyroidism patients and 17 patients who later progressed to ophthalmopathy tested prospective prediction of ophthalmopathy. The roughly 94 discovery patients were randomly divided into training and test sets at a 7:3 ratio. In about 6 Graves' hyperthyroidism patients, the study also compared T-cell repertoires from thyroid tissue with T-cell repertoires from blood. After blood sampling, hyperthyroidism patients were treated with methimazole at a starting dose of 30 mg daily, and ophthalmopathy patients were treated with high-dose intravenous methylprednisolone. According to the paper, TCR Vbeta CDR3 sequencing was carried out on 135 peripheral blood samples, which came from 40 to 45 ophthalmopathy, under 80 hyperthyroidism and roughly 17 progressor patients.

Ophthalmopathy patients had moderately to severely active disease, with a Clinical Activity Score of 3 or more, a NOSPECS grade of 4 or more, and a disease duration of less than 3 months. Any patient with an uncontrolled infection, another autoimmune disease, pregnancy or lactation was excluded. Diagnoses relied on clinical symptoms, serum thyroxine and TRAb, thyroid ultrasound and orbital computed tomography. PBMCs were isolated from 7.5 to 10 ml of fresh peripheral blood by Ficoll-Paque density gradient centrifugation. Trizol reagent was used to extract total RNA, and RNA quality was then checked on an Agilent 2100 Bioanalyzer. V sheds 5 bases and J sheds 6 bases, leaving 22 bases between their ends. From its cysteine to its phenylalanine, the CDR3 spans 16 amino acids. Here the CDR3 DNA is all that survives: 48 bases in frame from base 1. The CDR1 and CDR2 encoded by the germline V gene (reference sequence) are DFQATT and SNEGSKA.

TCR beta CDR3 regions were amplified from RNA transcripts. The TCR CDR3 was subjected to a first round of RT-PCR using the HTBI primer set and the Qiagen OneStep RT-PCR kit. Libraries were constructed in a second round of multiplex PCR, after which size selection and purification were carried out. Paired-end sequencing of the libraries was performed with 100 bp reads on an Illumina HiSeq2000. The paper's data handling went like this. SOAPnuke was used to process the raw data, removing reads that contained adapters or uncalled bases, had a mean Phred below 15, or lacked an exact match to the constant primer or identifier. COPE v1.2.5 was used to merge high-quality paired reads, and clonotypes were defined as unique nucleotide sequences. MiTCR v1.1 was used to align the clonotypes against IMGT TRBV, TRBD and TRBJ reference segments. The analysis was restricted to V-J combinations with a frequency above 0.0001, which together covered approximately 99% of the repertoires. A TCS score was defined as the ratio between F50 (clonal expansion) and ExV (chaos), using BLOSUM62-based TCRdist between CDR3 peptides within each V-J. Welch's t-statistics and random forest reduced around 550 V-J features to 13, which were used in a naive Bayes classifier (R e1071). The public sequencing data were trimmed at Q25 with fastp and processed into clonotypes with MiXCR by TCRdb, which kept only in-frame beta chains. Rows with one shared CDR3 protein collapse into an entry with the most common genes and DNA. The V and J calls and clone size are TCRdb's, not the authors'. A total of roughly 650,000 distinct CDR3 sequences appear in this sample, roughly 16% of them only once. Jointly, the top ten make up 2.5% to 4% of the sample.

Broad study findings and their caveats: During validation, the model predicted progression to ophthalmopathy a median of roughly six months ahead of onset, with approximately 71% sensitivity and under 85% specificity. Most expanded thyroid clonotypes (frequency above 0.001) were also detected in blood, a finding suggesting that blood repertoires may reflect thyroid immune responses. No statistical method was used to set the sample size in advance, and investigators knew the group allocation. A 13 V-J signature model separated ophthalmopathy from stable hyperthyroidism, with around 91% sensitivity and about 81% specificity in cross-validation and 80%/75% in testing.

Comments on this clonotype: It lacks a known antigen. Per-nucleotide qualities are absent, and no much larger clonotype sits a single base away.

The V and J genes are TRBV20-1 and TRBJ2-2; the D segment is perhaps TRBD1 or TRBD2, each sharing 5 matched bases. This TCR was recovered from a woman aged 40-49 years with Graves' ophthalmopathy. The sequenced material came from blood. The CDR3 reads CSAPWLGERRPGELFF. The DNA reads TGCAGTGCTCCATGGTTAGGGGAGCGCCGCCCCGGGGAGCTGTTTTTT.